This record covers a single T cell receptor (beta chain). Sequenced by immunoSEQ multiplex PCR; TCRdb stores in-frame clones only, minus some. The data show tens of thousands of clones, around nine tenths seen once. The data stem from a study of blood T cell repertoires in COVID-19. Material for sequencing was peripheral blood. The TCR comes from a man in his fifties with active COVID-19.

The chain's CDR3 is CASRPRGPSKPNEQFF. The CDR3 region has the DNA TGTGCCAGCAGGCCTAGGGGGCCATCCAAACCCAATGAGCAGTTCTTC. The chain uses TRBV6-2 or TRBV6-3 and TRBJ2-1; 7 bases agree with TRBD1. CDR1 and CDR2 from the germline V gene are MNHEY and SVGEGT. Trimming removed 6 bases from V and 6 bases from J; junction bases left unmatched: 14. CDR3 length: 16 residues.